One sample yielded the 25 T cell receptor beta chains listed below, sequenced in a study of Tregs in tolerant kidney transplant recipients. Method: immunoSEQ multiplex PCR; TCRdb's copy keeps in-frame clones and lacks some. The sample totals about 30,000 clones. Sequences were derived from CD8+ T cells from blood, sampled before the transplant. Receptors were obtained from a human donor who received a combined kidney and bone marrow transplant.

With respect to this clone: The CDR3 is cut off 3 residues early in the read; its end comes from the germline J gene. The chain joins TRBV7-2 to TRBJ2-7, with 7 bases fitting TRBD1. Losses at the gene ends were 5 bases for V and 5 bases for J; bases not matched to a gene: 6. Germline lookup yields CDR1 SGHTA and CDR2 FQGNSA. The CDR3 totals 13 residues. The CDR3 loop is CASSRQGIHEQYF. The sequenced part of the CDR3 DNA is TGTGCCAGCAGCCGACAGGGAATCCACGAG.

Points on this clone: The DNA ends 3 residues before the CDR3 does, and the rest of the CDR3 is filled in from the germline J gene. This chain links TRBV7-6 with TRBJ2-1; D perhaps matches TRBD1 (6 bases). Germline loops: CDR1 SGHVS, CDR2 FNYEAQ. The CDR3 totals 16 residues. V dropped 4 bases and J dropped 4 bases, with 17 bases sitting between them. CDR3 sequence: CASSSPSGTTYNEQFF. The CDR3 bases that were read are TGTGCCAGCAGCTCTCCTTCCGGGACAACTTACAATGAG.

Comments on this clone: The sequence runs out 3 residues before the end of the CDR3; the remainder is reconstructed from the germline J gene. V gene TRBV11-2 combines with J gene TRBJ1-4, with D unresolved. The CDR3 covers 13 residues. The V gene lost 5 bases and the J gene lost 7 bases, with 11 bases spanning the gap. Germline V CDR1 and CDR2: SGHAT, FQNNGV. The DNA read from the CDR3 is TGTGCCAGCAGCCAAAGACATAGTGAAAAA. Its protein is CASSQRHSEK. The complete CDR3 protein is CASSQRHSEKLFF.

Details on this clone: The read falls 3 residues short of the CDR3 end, and the missing part is taken from the germline J gene. The J gene is TRBJ1-1, the V gene TRBV19; TRBD1 aligns across 7 bases. Looked up from germline, CDR1 is LNHDA and CDR2 is SQIVND (reference sequence). The CDR3 has 17 residues. V shed 3 bases, J shed 1 base, and the junction held 11 bases outside the gene matches. The CDR3 loop is CASSIVIAWDRNTEAFF. The CDR3 DNA, read in part, is TGTGCCAGTAGTATTGTAATTGCGTGGGACAGGAACACTGAA.

On this clone: The CDR3 goes on 3 residues after the read ends, and that part is filled in from the germline J gene. The rearrangement uses TRBV30 and TRBJ2-3, with D possibly matching TRBD1 (6 bases). Germline V gives CDR1 GTSNPN, CDR2 SVGIG (reference sequence). Trimming took off 2 bases at V and 7 bases at J, with 13 bases between the two ends. The CDR3 runs 13 residues. The CDR3 here is CAWSYYRDYTQYF. CDR3 DNA, as far as it was read: TGTGCCTGGAGTTACTACAGGGATTATACG.

The CDR3 loop reads CASSPGTGIGKTQYF. Incomplete CDR3 DNA: TGTGCCAGCAGCCCCGGGACAGGGATCGGAAAGACC. The chain couples TRBV11-1 to TRBJ2-5; TRBD1 matches 9 bases. The read stops 3 residues short of the end of the CDR3; the missing end is completed from the germline J gene. This CDR3 has 15 residues. With 5 bases clipped from V and 6 bases from J, the junction kept 10 bases outside the gene matches. Germline V gene sequence: CDR1 SGHAT, CDR2 FQDESV (reference sequence).

In regard to this clone: Read sequence stops 3 residues before the CDR3 end, and the germline J gene provides the missing end. The V call is TRBV7-9, the J call TRBJ2-7, with 7 bases matching TRBD2. Germline loops: CDR1 SEHNR, CDR2 FQNEAQ (reference sequence). The CDR3 runs to 15 residues. Trimming took 0 bases from V and 2 from J; bases not matched to a gene: 4. The part of the CDR3 DNA that was read is TGTGCCAGCAGCTTAGCCGGGGGGAACCCCTACGAG. Its protein product is CASSLAGGNPYE. The full CDR3 is CASSLAGGNPYEQYF. Based on the CDR3 plus reference TRBV7-9 and TRBJ2-7, the full variable domain is DTGVSQNPRHKITKRGQNVTFRCDPISEHNRLYWYRQTLGQGPEFLTYFQNEAQLEKSRLLSDRFSAERPKGSFSTLEIQRTEQGDSAMYLCASSLAGGNPYEQYFGPGTRLTVT.

On this clone: The read finishes 3 residues shy of the CDR3 end, and the germline J gene is used to complete it. This rearrangement joins TRBV19 to TRBJ1-2; 7 bases map to TRBD1. The CDR3 loop spans 13 amino acids. V gave up 6 bases and J gave up 4 bases; unmatched junction bases: 5. Germline V CDR1 and CDR2: LNHDA, SQIVND (reference sequence). CDR3 in amino acids: CASRKGGAYGYTF. The sequenced part of the CDR3 DNA is TGTGCCAGTAGGAAAGGGGGCGCCTATGGC.

As to this clone: The CDR3 extends 3 residues past the end of the read, so its final part is completed from the germline J gene. This chain connects TRBV4-1 to TRBJ1-4; 8 nucleotides match TRBD1. This CDR3 is 15 amino acids long. V trimming: 1 base; J trimming: 7 bases; junction bases outside the gene matches: 5. Germline CDR1 is MGHRA and CDR2 is YSYEKL. The sequenced part of the CDR3 DNA is TGCGCCAGCAGCCAAGCCAGGGGGCTCGGTGAAAAA. Protein sequence: CASSQARGLGEK. The CDR3 in its entirety is CASSQARGLGEKLFF.

A word on this clone: The CDR3 end lies 3 residues beyond the end of the read and is filled in from the germline J gene. The chain couples TRBV2 to TRBJ2-1, with D perhaps TRBD2 (7 bases). The germline gives CDR1 SNHLY, CDR2 FYNNEI. The V end was cut by 3 bases, the J end by 3 bases, with 18 bases between. The CDR3 contains 17 residues. The CDR3 DNA, read in part, is TGTGCCAGCAGTGATGGGGGGGCGGGGCCCGACTACAATGAG. As protein: CASSDGGAGPDYNE. The full-length CDR3 reads as CASSDGGAGPDYNEQFF.

As for this clone: The read terminates 3 residues before the CDR3 end, so the remaining end is supplied by the germline J gene. The chain joins TRBV18 to TRBJ2-2, with D possibly being TRBD1 (6 bases). Germline V gene lookup returns CDR1 KGHSH and CDR2 LQKENI. Between the trimmed V and J ends, which lost 10 bases and 1 base, there was a span of 13 bases. CDR3 length equals 14 residues. CDR3 DNA, as far as it was read: TGTGCCACCAGGTCAGGGGAGAACACCGGGGAG. Translating it yields CATRSGENTGE. The entire CDR3 is CATRSGENTGELFF.

The part of the CDR3 DNA that was read is TGTGCCAGCAGCTTTCCGAACAGGGACACTGAA. Amino acid sequence: CASSFPNRDTE. From start to end, the CDR3 is CASSFPNRDTEAFF. The chain couples TRBV7-9 to TRBJ1-1, with a tentative D call TRBD1 (6 bases). The read terminates 3 residues before the CDR3 end, so the remaining end is supplied by the germline J gene. V lost 3 bases to trimming and J lost 3 bases, with 11 bases between them. The CDR3 is made up of 14 amino acids. In germline, CDR1 is SEHNR, CDR2 FQNEAQ (reference sequence).

In the case of this clone: From the germline J gene comes the end of the CDR3, since the read stops 3 residues before it. This chain connects TRBV29-1 to TRBJ2-2; D gene uncertain. V lost 3 bases and J 4 bases, leaving 15 bases between the germline ends. Germline CDR1 is SQVTM and CDR2 is ANQGSEA. CDR3 length equals 15 residues. The part of the CDR3 DNA that was read is TGCAGCGTTGACCAATCCGGGTTGGGCACCGGGGAG. Translating it yields CSVDQSGLGTGE. The full CDR3 protein reads CSVDQSGLGTGELFF.

On this clone: With the read ending 3 residues before the CDR3 end, the germline J gene is used to fill in that end. The chain is built from TRBV19 and TRBJ1-5, with 9 bases identical to TRBD1. Germline V CDR1 and CDR2: LNHDA, SQIVND (reference sequence). This CDR3 comprises 17 residues. With 3 bases clipped from V and 6 bases from J, the junction kept 12 bases outside the gene matches. The sequenced part of the CDR3 DNA is TGTGCCAGTAGTATTCCCGGGACAGGGACGCCGGGTCAGCCC. Translating gives CASSIPGTGTPGQP. In full, the CDR3 reads CASSIPGTGTPGQPQHF.

Regarding this clone: The read stops 3 residues short of the end of the CDR3; the missing end is completed from the germline J gene. The chain links TRBV2 to TRBJ1-3; 7 positions match TRBD1. The V and J ends lost 4 bases and 2 bases, in that order; junction bases with no gene match: 2. The CDR3 is 14 amino acids. Germline V gene sequence: CDR1 SNHLY, CDR2 FYNNEI. The sequenced CDR3 bases are TGTGCCAGCAGTGGACAGGGAACTGGAAACACC. It translates to CASSGQGTGNT. The whole CDR3 is CASSGQGTGNTIYF.

Turning to this clone: The missing CDR3 end, 3 residues past where the read stops, is filled in from the germline J gene. V is TRBV19 and J is TRBJ2-1, with TRBD2 as a possible D gene (6 bases). This CDR3 contains 18 residues. V lost 4 bases to trimming and J lost 5 bases, with 24 bases between them. The germline V gene has CDR1 LNHDA and CDR2 SQIVND (reference sequence). CDR3 in amino acids: CASSRTLLLAANDNEQFF. Incomplete CDR3 DNA: TGTGCCAGTAGTAGAACCCTCTTGTTAGCGGCCAACGACAATGAG.

The CDR3 sequence: CASNPRDSFYEQYF. Incomplete CDR3 DNA: TGTGCCAGCAACCCCCGGGACAGTTTCTACGAG. This chain joins TRBV2 and TRBJ2-7; TRBD1 matches at 7 bases. Read data end 3 residues before the CDR3 end; the end is taken from the germline J gene. J was trimmed by 3 bases and V by 7 bases; bases with no gene match: 9. Germline V lookup: CDR1 SNHLY, CDR2 FYNNEI. CDR3 length equals 14 residues.

In regard to this clone: The CDR3 extends 3 residues past the end of the read, so its final part is completed from the germline J gene. The rearrangement links TRBV7-9 to TRBJ1-1; 12 bases are shared with TRBD1. Per germline, CDR1 SEHNR and CDR2 FQNEAQ (reference sequence). J gave up 4 bases and V 4 bases, and 4 bases lay outside the gene matches. The CDR3 length is 15 residues. CDR3 sequence: CASSSGQGASTEAFF. Partial CDR3 DNA: TGTGCCAGCAGCTCGGGACAGGGGGCAAGCACTGAA.

CDR3 bases read: TGTGCCAGCAGCTTATCAGGGAACTACGAG. It is translated as CASSLSGNYE. The entire CDR3 is CASSLSGNYEQYF. V and J are TRBV7-8 and TRBJ2-7, with a weak D call TRBD1 (5 bases). The sequence runs out 3 residues before the end of the CDR3; the remainder is reconstructed from the germline J gene. The CDR3 is 13 residues long. From germline, CDR1 is SGHVS and CDR2 FQNEAQ. Trimming removed 2 bases from V and 3 bases from J, with 8 bases in between.

Comments on this clone: The observed sequence ends 3 residues before the CDR3 terminus, with the missing tail filled in from the germline J gene. This chain joins TRBV6-1 and TRBJ2-3; no firm D call. CDR1 is MNHNS and CDR2 is SASEGT in the germline V gene. The CDR3 is 12 amino acids. Trimming removed 3 bases at V and 6 bases at J, with 7 bases between. CDR3: CASSDNGDTQYF. The CDR3 bases that were read are TGTGCCAGCAGTGATAACGGGGATACG.

The part of the CDR3 DNA that was read is TGTGCCAGCAGTCCTACTACCCAACTAGCGGAAATCACAGATACG. Translating it yields CASSPTTQLAEITDT. The entire CDR3 is CASSPTTQLAEITDTQYF. The V and J genes are TRBV2 and TRBJ2-3; TRBD2 matches at 8 bases. The read terminates 3 residues ahead of where the CDR3 ends, so the germline J gene completes it. CDR3 length: 18 amino acids. From germline, CDR1 is SNHLY and CDR2 FYNNEI. V trimming: 5 bases; J trimming: 2 bases; junction bases outside the gene matches: 15.

The DNA read from the CDR3 is TGTGCCTGGAGTGTAACAGGGGAAAAA. The encoded protein is CAWSVTGEK. The whole CDR3 sequence reads CAWSVTGEKAFF. V is TRBV30 and J is TRBJ1-1; 7 bases fit TRBD1. The CDR3 is cut off 3 residues early in the read; its end comes from the germline J gene. Germline assignment: CDR1 GTSNPN and CDR2 SVGIG (reference sequence). The CDR3 has 12 amino acids. Drawing the rest from reference TRBV30 and TRBJ1-1, the complete variable domain is SQTIHQWPATLVQPVGSPLSLECTVEGTSNPNLYWYRQAAGRGLQLLFYSVGIGQISSEVPQNLSASRPQDRQFILSSKKLLLSDSGFYLCAWSVTGEKAFFGQGTRLTVV.

To note about this clone: The CDR3 extends 3 residues past the end of the read, so its final part is completed from the germline J gene. V and J are TRBV19 and TRBJ2-7; 7 bases match TRBD1. The junction had 4 bases not matched to a gene; V was cut back by 5 bases and J by 3 bases. The CDR3 spans 13 residues. Germline lookup yields CDR1 LNHDA and CDR2 SQIVND (reference sequence). CDR3 sequence reads: CASSWDSNYEQYF. CDR3 DNA (partial): TGTGCCAGTAGTTGGGACAGCAACTACGAG.

In regard to this clone: The read stops 3 residues short of the end of the CDR3; the missing end is completed from the germline J gene. The chain employs TRBV5-1 and TRBJ1-1, with TRBD1 as a possible D gene (5 bases). The CDR3 loop spans 14 amino acids. Per germline, CDR1 SGHRS and CDR2 YFSETQ. The V and J ends lost 0 bases and 3 bases respectively, with 9 bases between them. The sequenced CDR3 bases are TGCGCCAGCAGCTTGGCCGGGGGGGACACTGAA. It encodes CASSLAGGDTE. The full CDR3 protein is CASSLAGGDTEAFF.

With respect to this clone: The read stops 3 residues short of the end of the CDR3; the missing end is completed from the germline J gene. This chain connects TRBV19 to TRBJ2-2, with no clear D. This CDR3 is 14 amino acids long. Germline assignment: CDR1 LNHDA and CDR2 SQIVND (reference sequence). Trimming shortened V by 6 bases and J by 6 bases, and 14 bases separated the two germline ends. The DNA read from the CDR3 is TGTGCCAGTAGCAACGATTTCGGGTCCGGGGAG. Its translation is CASSNDFGSGE. The CDR3 as a whole reads CASSNDFGSGELFF. The entire variable domain, with the rest obtained from reference TRBV19 and TRBJ2-2, is as follows: DGGITQSPKYLFRKEGQNVTLSCEQNLNHDAMYWYRQDPGQGLRLIYYSQIVNDFQKGDIAEGYSVSREKKESFPLTVTSAQKNPTAFYLCASSNDFGSGELFFGEGSRLTVL.